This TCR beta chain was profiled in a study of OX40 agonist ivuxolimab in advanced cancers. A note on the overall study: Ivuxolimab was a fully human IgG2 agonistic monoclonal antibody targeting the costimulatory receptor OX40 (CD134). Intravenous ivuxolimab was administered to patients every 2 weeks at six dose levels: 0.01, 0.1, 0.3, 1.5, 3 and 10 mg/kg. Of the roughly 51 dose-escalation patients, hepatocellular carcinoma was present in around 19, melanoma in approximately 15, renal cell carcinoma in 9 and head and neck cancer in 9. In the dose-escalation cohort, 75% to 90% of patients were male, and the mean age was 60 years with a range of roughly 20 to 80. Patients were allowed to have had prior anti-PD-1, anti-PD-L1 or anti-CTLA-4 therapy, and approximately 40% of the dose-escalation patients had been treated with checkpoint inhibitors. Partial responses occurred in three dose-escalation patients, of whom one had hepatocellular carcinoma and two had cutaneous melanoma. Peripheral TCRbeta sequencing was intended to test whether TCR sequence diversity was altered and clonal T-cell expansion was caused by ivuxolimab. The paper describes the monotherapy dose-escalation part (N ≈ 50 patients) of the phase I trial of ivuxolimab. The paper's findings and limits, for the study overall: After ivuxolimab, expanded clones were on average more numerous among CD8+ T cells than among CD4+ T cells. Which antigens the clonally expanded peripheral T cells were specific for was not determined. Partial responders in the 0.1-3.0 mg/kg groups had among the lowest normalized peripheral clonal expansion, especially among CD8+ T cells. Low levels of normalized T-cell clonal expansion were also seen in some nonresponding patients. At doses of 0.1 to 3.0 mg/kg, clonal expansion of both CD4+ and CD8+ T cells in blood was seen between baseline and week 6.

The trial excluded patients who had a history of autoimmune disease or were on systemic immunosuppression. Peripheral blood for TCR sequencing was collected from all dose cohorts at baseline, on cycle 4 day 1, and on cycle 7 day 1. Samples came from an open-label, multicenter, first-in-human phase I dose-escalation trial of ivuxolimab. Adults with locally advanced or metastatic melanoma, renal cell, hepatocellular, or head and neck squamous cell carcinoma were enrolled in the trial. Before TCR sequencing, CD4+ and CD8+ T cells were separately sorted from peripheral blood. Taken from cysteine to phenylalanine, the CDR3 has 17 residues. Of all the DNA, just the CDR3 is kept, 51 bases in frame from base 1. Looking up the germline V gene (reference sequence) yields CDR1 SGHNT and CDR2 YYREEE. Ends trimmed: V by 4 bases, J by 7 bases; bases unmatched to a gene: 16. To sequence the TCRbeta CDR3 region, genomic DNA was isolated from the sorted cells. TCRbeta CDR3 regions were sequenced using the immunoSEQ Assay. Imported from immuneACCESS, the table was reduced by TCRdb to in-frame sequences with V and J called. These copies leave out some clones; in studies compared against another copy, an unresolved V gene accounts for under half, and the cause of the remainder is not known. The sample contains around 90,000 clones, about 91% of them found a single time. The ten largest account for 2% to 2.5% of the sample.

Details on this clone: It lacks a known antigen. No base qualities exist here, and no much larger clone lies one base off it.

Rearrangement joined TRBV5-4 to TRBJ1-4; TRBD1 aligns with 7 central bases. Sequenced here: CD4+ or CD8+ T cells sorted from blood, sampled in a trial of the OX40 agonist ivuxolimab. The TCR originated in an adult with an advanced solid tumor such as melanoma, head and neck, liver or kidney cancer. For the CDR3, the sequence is CASSGGQARSGGEKLFF. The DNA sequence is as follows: TGTGCCAGCAGCGGCGGACAGGCTCGGTCGGGGGGTGAAAAACTGTTTTTT.